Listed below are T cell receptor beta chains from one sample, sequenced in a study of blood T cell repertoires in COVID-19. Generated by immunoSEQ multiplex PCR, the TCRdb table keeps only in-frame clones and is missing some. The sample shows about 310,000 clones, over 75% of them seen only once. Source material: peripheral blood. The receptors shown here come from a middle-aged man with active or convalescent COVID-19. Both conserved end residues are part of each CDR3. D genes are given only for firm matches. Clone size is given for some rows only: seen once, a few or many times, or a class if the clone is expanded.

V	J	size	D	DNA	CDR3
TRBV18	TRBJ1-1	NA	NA	TGTGCCAGCTCACCACCGGGGCAGTCGAACACTGAAGCTTTCTTT	CASSPPGQSNTEAFF
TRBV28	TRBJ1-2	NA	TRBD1	TGTGCCAGCAGTTTCCTAGGACAGGGCAACTATGGCTACACCTTC	CASSFLGQGNYGYTF
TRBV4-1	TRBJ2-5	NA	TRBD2	TGCGCCAGCAGCCATCCGACTAGCGGGACGGAAGAGACCCAGTACTTC	CASSHPTSGTEETQYF
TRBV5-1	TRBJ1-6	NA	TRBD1	TGCGCCAGCAGCTTACAGGGGGATGGCGGTTCACCCCTCCACTTT	CASSLQGDGGSPLHF
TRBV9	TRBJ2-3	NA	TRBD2	TGTGCCAGCCAAGCTAGCGGGGAAACATCGGGGGGAGATACGCAGTATTTT	CASQASGETSGGDTQYF
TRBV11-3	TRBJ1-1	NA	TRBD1	TGTGCCAGCAGCCCAGGGACAGGGGGCCGAACTGAAGCTTTCTTT	CASSPGTGGRTEAFF
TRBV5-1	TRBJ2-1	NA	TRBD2	TGCGCCAGCAGCTTGGGGGGGGGTCCCGTAGGTGAGCAGTTCTTC	CASSLGGGPVGEQFF
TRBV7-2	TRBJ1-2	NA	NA	TGTGCCAGCAGCTCCCACGGACAGTACTATGGCTACACCTTC	CASSSHGQYYGYTF
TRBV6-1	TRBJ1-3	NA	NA	TGTGCCAGCAGTGAGGCCTACGTCACAAGCGGGAACACCATATATTTT	CASSEAYVTSGNTIYF
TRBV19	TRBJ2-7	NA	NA	TGTGCCACCGTCTACTCCCTTGAGCAGTACTTC	CATVYSLEQYF
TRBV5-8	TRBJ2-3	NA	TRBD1	TGTGCCAGCAGCTTGGAACAGGGGTACACAGATACGCAGTATTTT	CASSLEQGYTDTQYF
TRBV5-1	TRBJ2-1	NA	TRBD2	TGCGCCAGCAGCCCGACTTTAGTAGCGGGCACCTACAATGAGCAGTTCTTC	CASSPTLVAGTYNEQFF
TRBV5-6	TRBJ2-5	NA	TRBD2	TGTGCCAGCAGCCCCCGCGAGAGCGGGGCAAGGCAAGAGACCCAGTACTTC	CASSPRESGARQETQYF
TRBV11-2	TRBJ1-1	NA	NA	TGTGCCAGCGCCGAACAGGGCAGCGTTTTCTTT	CASAEQGSVFF
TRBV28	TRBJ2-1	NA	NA	TGTGCCAGCAGATCCGCTCCGGGAATGAGCTCCTACAATGAGCAGTTCTTC	CASRSAPGMSSYNEQFF
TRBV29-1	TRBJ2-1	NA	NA	TGCAGCGCTGGGGGGGCAGGGGCTGAGCAGTTCTTC	CSAGGAGAEQFF
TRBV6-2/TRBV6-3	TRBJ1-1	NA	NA	TGTGCCAGCAGTTCCCATTCTTTCCTTGATGCGCCGAACACTGAAGCTTTCTTT	CASSSHSFLDAPNTEAFF
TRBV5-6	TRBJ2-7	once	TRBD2	TGTGCCAGCAGCCCCCTTAGAGCTAGCGGGACGGGGCAGTACTTC	CASSPLRASGTGQYF
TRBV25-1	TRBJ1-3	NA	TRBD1	TGTGCCAGCAGTCCCCCGGGACAGCATAACTCTGGAAACACCATATATTTT	CASSPPGQHNSGNTIYF
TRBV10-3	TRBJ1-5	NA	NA	TGTGCCATCAGTGAGTCGACAGGTGCAGGCGATCAGCCCCAGCATTTT	CAISESTGAGDQPQHF
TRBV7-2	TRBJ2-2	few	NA	TGTGCCAGCAGCCGCGGACAGATCAACACCGGGGAGCTGTTTTTT	CASSRGQINTGELFF
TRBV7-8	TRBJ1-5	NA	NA	TGTGCCAGCAGCTTAGTTCCGCGGCGTCAGCCCCAGCATTTT	CASSLVPRRQPQHF
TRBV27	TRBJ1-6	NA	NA	TGTGCCAGCAGGCCGGGACACGATAATTCACCCCTCCACTTT	CASRPGHDNSPLHF
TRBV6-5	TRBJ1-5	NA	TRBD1	TGTGCCAGCCGAACTACAGGGGGCAATCAGCCCCAGCATTTT	CASRTTGGNQPQHF
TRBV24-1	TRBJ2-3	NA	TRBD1	TGTGCCACCAGTGACGTTCCGACAGGGGGAGGCACAGATACGCAGTATTTT	CATSDVPTGGGTDTQYF
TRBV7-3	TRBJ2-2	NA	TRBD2	TGTGCCAGCAGCCTTTTTCGACTAGCGGAGAACACCGGGGAGCTGTTTTTT	CASSLFRLAENTGELFF
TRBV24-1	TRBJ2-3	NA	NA	TGTGCCACCAGTATTAAGTCCACAGATATGCAGTATTTT	CATSIKSTDMQYF
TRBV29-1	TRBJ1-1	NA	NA	TGCAGCGTGGGAGCAATGAACACTGAAGCTTTCTTT	CSVGAMNTEAFF
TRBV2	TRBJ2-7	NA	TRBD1	TGTGCCAGCAGGGACAGGGGGTTTGGGGGGTCCTACGAGCAGTACTTC	CASRDRGFGGSYEQYF